Reported below is one T cell receptor (beta chain). The data were obtained in a study of T cell changes during pregnancy in multiple sclerosis. CDR3 length: 14 residues. V lost 0 bases and J 7 bases, leaving 11 bases between the germline ends. Per the germline V gene, CDR1 is SGHDT and CDR2 is YYEEEE. Generated by immunoSEQ multiplex PCR, the TCRdb table keeps only in-frame clones and is missing some. Among about 21,000 clones listed, 70% to 90% were seen once. This receptor was taken from a female donor in good health, enrolled as a control in a pregnancy study. V is TRBV5-6 and J is TRBJ2-1; TRBD2 might be the D (6 bases). The sequencing used CD8+ T cells from peripheral blood mononuclear cells, collected in the second trimester of pregnancy. The CDR3: CASSLGRGGNEQFF. CDR3 sequence (DNA): TGTGCCAGCAGCTTGGGGCGGGGCGGAAATGAGCAGTTCTTC. Full variable domain (remainder filled in from reference TRBV5-6 and TRBJ2-1): DAGVTQSPTHLIKTRGQQVTLRCSPKSGHDTVSWYQQALGQGPQFIFQYYEEEERQRGNFPDRFSGHQFPNYSSELNVNALLLGDSALYLCASSLGRGGNEQFFGPGTRLTVL.